This T cell receptor (beta chain) is drawn from a study of T cells in Graves' hyperthyroidism and ophthalmopathy. The patients, who ranged from 18 to 65 in age, presented with newly diagnosed hyperthyroidism lasting under 2 months. Uncontrolled infection, other autoimmune disease, pregnancy or lactation excluded patients. Cells are PBMCs isolated from more than 8.5 ml of fresh blood. Regions amplified from RNA transcripts were the TCR beta CDR3 regions. TCR CDR3 underwent first-round RT-PCR with the HTBI primer set. MiXCR was run by TCRdb on the multiplex PCR reads, yielding one entry per CDR3 protein. The sample lists fewer than 650,000 distinct CDR3 sequences; more than 11% were seen once. This clonotype occurred many times. Its antigen is still unknown. Study-wide results and limits: The model forecast ophthalmopathy, anticipating it by a median about six months before onset.

CDR1 and CDR2 from the germline V gene are MNHNS and SASEGT. The V gene lost 3 bases and the J gene lost 3 bases, with 14 bases spanning the gap. CDR3 length: 15 residues. Sample: blood. The sequence was collected from a woman in her 30s with Graves' hyperthyroidism that later progressed to Graves' ophthalmopathy. This sequence joins TRBV6-1 and TRBJ1-2; D is uncertain. In nucleotides, the CDR3 is TGTGCCAGCAGTGAGGGTCGGGCAGTTTACTATGGCTACACCTTC. It is translated as CASSEGRAVYYGYTF.